The 17 T cell receptor beta chains presented below share a single source sample, sequenced in a study of siplizumab effects on memory and regulatory T cells. Assay used: immunoSEQ multiplex PCR; TCRdb lists only in-frame clones, some missing. The sample holds about 100,000 clones; roughly nine tenths are singletons and the top ten take 1.1%. Sequenced input: CD4+ T cells sorted from blood. These receptors were taken from a human donor in good health.

The CDR3, as DNA: TGCAGCGTTAACAGGGTCTACGAGCAGTACTTC. Translating it yields CSVNRVYEQYF. The chain joins TRBV29-1 to TRBJ2-7; TRBD1 might be the D (6 bases). The CDR3 is 11 residues long. Trimming cost V 5 bases and J 3 bases, with 8 bases left between them. Germline V lookup: CDR1 SQVTM, CDR2 ANQGSEA.

The genes are TRBV5-3 and TRBJ1-1, with TRBD1 matching over 7 bases. TRBV5-3 is an ORF, with its function uncertain. This CDR3 is built from 12 residues. The CDR3 DNA reads TGTGGCCGAGGGGGCAAGGAGGAGGGTTTCTTCTTT. This encodes CGRGGKEEGFFF.

The count of this clone is one. In DNA, the CDR3 is TGTGCCAGCAGCTCAACCGGGACAGGGAATGAGCAGTTCTTC. Translation gives CASSSTGTGNEQFF. This chain links TRBV14 with TRBJ2-1; TRBD1 matches 9 bases. Unmatched junction bases numbered 6, after V lost 5 bases and J lost 7 bases. This CDR3 has 14 residues. Looked up from germline, CDR1 is SGHDN and CDR2 is FVKESK.

This chain connects TRBV19 to TRBJ1-4, with D possibly being TRBD1 (5 bases). The germline CDR1 and CDR2 sequences are LNHDA and SQIVND (reference sequence). V gave up 8 bases and J gave up 6 bases, with 10 bases separating them. The CDR3 totals 12 residues. The CDR3 region has the DNA TGTGCCAGTTCCAGGGTGGATGAAAAACTGTTTTTT. This translates into CASSRVDEKLFF. The full variable domain, with the rest looked up from reference TRBV19 and TRBJ1-4, is DGGITQSPKYLFRKEGQNVTLSCEQNLNHDAMYWYRQDPGQGLRLIYYSQIVNDFQKGDIAEGYSVSREKKESFPLTVTSAQKNPTAFYLCASSRVDEKLFFGSGTQLSVL.

The chain employs TRBV19 and TRBJ2-7; D is unresolved. V lost 5 bases and J lost 6, with 8 bases in between. CDR1 LNHDA and CDR2 SQIVND come from the germline V gene (reference sequence). The CDR3 length is 11 residues. The CDR3 here is CASSSYFEQYF. CDR3 DNA: TGTGCCAGTAGTTCATACTTCGAGCAGTACTTC. Complete variable domain (other parts from reference TRBV19 and TRBJ2-7): DGGITQSPKYLFRKEGQNVTLSCEQNLNHDAMYWYRQDPGQGLRLIYYSQIVNDFQKGDIAEGYSVSREKKESFPLTVTSAQKNPTAFYLCASSSYFEQYFGPGTRLTVT.

V is TRBV28 and J is TRBJ1-2; D unresolved. The CDR3 runs to 10 residues. V lost 5 bases and J 6 bases, leaving 4 bases between the germline ends. Germline V gene lookup returns CDR1 MDHEN and CDR2 SYDVKM. The CDR3 loop reads CASSENGYTF. In DNA, the CDR3 is TGTGCCAGCAGTGAAAATGGCTACACCTTC.

The chain employs TRBV7-8 and TRBJ2-1; a weak D match, TRBD2 (6 bases). The CDR3 is 15 residues long. Between the trimmed V and J ends, which lost 3 bases and 3 bases, there was a span of 12 bases. Germline CDR1 reads SGHVS; CDR2 reads FQNEAQ. The CDR3 nucleotides are TGTGCCAGCAGCTTTCGGGGGAGTAACTACAATGAGCAGTTCTTC. Amino acids: CASSFRGSNYNEQFF.

The chain recombines TRBV7-9 with TRBJ2-3; D is tentatively TRBD1 or TRBD2 (5 bases each). Germline values: CDR1 SEHNR, CDR2 FQNEAQ (reference sequence). This CDR3 contains 14 residues. V was trimmed by 5 bases and J by 2 bases, leaving 11 bases between them. CDR3 in amino acids: CASSTGATTDTQYF. DNA for the CDR3: TGTGCCAGCAGCACCGGGGCGACCACAGATACGCAGTATTTT.

J is TRBJ2-7 and V is TRBV28, with 8 bases matching TRBD2. With 7 bases clipped from V and 1 base from J, the junction kept 9 bases outside the gene matches. The CDR3 covers 15 residues. Germline-derived CDR1 and CDR2 are MDHEN and SYDVKM. The CDR3 nucleotides read TGTGCCAGCACCGTAACTGGGACTAGGTCCTACGAGCAGTACTTC. It is translated as CASTVTGTRSYEQYF.

The chain combines TRBV27 with TRBJ2-6; D is unclear. The germline V gene encodes CDR1 MNHEY and CDR2 SMNVEV (reference sequence). V was shortened by 5 bases and J by 0 bases, with 14 bases between the two germline ends. This CDR3 is 17 amino acids long. CDR3: CASSPSGGVSGANVLTF. CDR3 bases: TGTGCCAGCAGTCCATCGGGTGGAGTCTCTGGGGCCAACGTCCTGACTTTC.

J is TRBJ2-7 and V is TRBV28; D is possibly TRBD1 (5 bases). The V end lost 3 bases, the J end lost 0 bases, and 12 bases lay between the germline ends. This CDR3 contains 15 residues. Looked up from germline, CDR1 is MDHEN and CDR2 is SYDVKM. CDR3 amino acids: CASSFTRVVSYEQYF. Written as DNA, the CDR3 is TGTGCCAGCAGTTTCACCAGGGTCGTCTCCTACGAGCAGTACTTC.

The chain couples TRBV19 to TRBJ2-1, with D hard to call. CDR1 and CDR2 from the germline V gene are LNHDA and SQIVND (reference sequence). Trimming left V 1 base short and J 9 bases short, with 34 bases between. This CDR3 is 21 amino acids long. CDR3 sequence reads: CASSIVGFGLPVPYNYAEQFF. In DNA form, the CDR3 reads TGTGCCAGTAGTATAGTAGGGTTCGGGTTGCCGGTCCCGTACAATTATGCTGAGCAGTTCTTC.

The rearrangement joins TRBV18 to TRBJ2-1, with TRBD2 matching 9 bases. Germline V gene lookup returns CDR1 KGHSH and CDR2 LQKENI. With V trimmed by 4 bases and J by 6 bases, 19 bases remained unmatched. This CDR3 comprises 19 residues. The CDR3 DNA sequence: TGTGCCAGCTCACTCACCGTTTCTAGCGGGATTGGCAATGGCAATGAGCAGTTCTTC. This translates into CASSLTVSSGIGNGNEQFF. The whole variable domain, remainder taken from reference TRBV18 and TRBJ2-1, is NAGVMQNPRHLVRRRGQEARLRCSPMKGHSHVYWYRQLPEEGLKFMVYLQKENIIDESGMPKERFSAEFPKEGPSILRIQQVVRGDSAAYFCASSLTVSSGIGNGNEQFFGPGTRLTVL.

V and J are TRBV14 and TRBJ1-2; weak D call: TRBD1 (5 bases). Germline CDR1 and CDR2: SGHDN and FVKESK. CDR3 length equals 11 residues. The germline V and J ends were trimmed by 5 bases and 7 bases, with 8 bases remaining between them. CDR3 nucleotides: TGTGCCAGCAGCAAGGGGACTGGCTACACCTTC. Its protein product is CASSKGTGYTF.

V is TRBV6-5 and J is TRBJ1-5; possibly TRBD1 for D (5 bases). Per the germline V gene, CDR1 is MNHEY and CDR2 is SVGAGI. The CDR3 runs 14 residues. The germline V and J ends were trimmed by 5 bases and 1 base, with 9 bases remaining between them. The CDR3 loop reads CASSPGDSNQPQHF. The CDR3 DNA sequence: TGTGCCAGCAGTCCGGGGGACAGCAATCAGCCCCAGCATTTT.

The sample holds one count of this clone. The chain has TRBV5-6 and TRBJ2-7; 12 bases fit TRBD2. This CDR3 spans 14 amino acids. V lost 5 bases to trimming and J lost 4 bases; unmatched junction nucleotides: 4. In germline, CDR1 is SGHDT, CDR2 YYEEEE. CDR3 protein: CASRSGLAGYEQYF. CDR3 in DNA: TGTGCCAGCAGAAGTGGACTAGCGGGATACGAGCAGTACTTC.

Written as DNA, the CDR3 is TGTGCCAGCAGCCGCGGGAGAGACTACGAGCAGTACTTC. It yields the protein CASSRGRDYEQYF. The chain carries TRBV11-3 and TRBJ2-7; TRBD2 matches at 7 bases. The CDR3 consists of 13 residues. Germline trimming cut 5 bases from V and 3 bases from J; bases unmatched to any gene: 4. Germline loops: CDR1 SGHNT, CDR2 YENEEA.